These 15 T cell receptor beta chains came from one sample sequenced in a study of control samples from healthy donors and cancer patients. Method: immunoSEQ multiplex PCR; TCRdb's copy keeps in-frame clones and lacks some. The repertoire holds some 41,000 clones, around 87% seen once, with roughly a tenth in the top ten. The sample taken for sequencing was PBMCs. Every receptor here comes from a woman aged 55 to 70 with lung cancer.

Only one count was recorded for this clone. Here the CDR3 reads CASSTQGLGNSPLHF. The CDR3 nucleotides read TGTGCCAGCAGTACCCAGGGTTTGGGTAATTCACCCCTCCACTTT. The chain carries TRBV6-5 and TRBJ1-6; possibly TRBD1 for D (5 bases). The ends were cut back, 5 bases at V and 6 bases at J, with 14 bases in the middle. CDR1 MNHEY and CDR2 SVGAGI come from the germline V gene. The CDR3 contains 15 residues.

This chain connects TRBV13 to TRBJ1-3; D gene unclear. The V gene's germline CDR1 is PRHDT and CDR2 FYEKMQ (reference sequence). The V gene lost 1 base and the J gene lost 2 bases, with 0 bases spanning the gap. The CDR3 runs 12 residues. CDR3 bases: TGTGCCAGCAGCTTAGCTGGAAACACCATATATTTT. Translated: CASSLAGNTIYF.

The chain recombines TRBV27 with TRBJ1-1, with D unclear. The length of the CDR3 is 13 residues. The germline gives CDR1 MNHEY, CDR2 SMNVEV (reference sequence). Trimming shortened V by 2 bases and J by 1 base, and 5 bases separated the two germline ends. The DNA of the CDR3 is TGTGCCAGCAGTTTACAGACGAACACTGAAGCTTTCTTT. Amino acid sequence: CASSLQTNTEAFF.

The chain links TRBV6-1 to TRBJ1-3; D unresolved. CDR1 is MNHNS, CDR2 SASEGT, per germline. The CDR3 totals 15 residues. The V end lost 2 bases, the J end lost 0 bases, and 8 bases lay between the germline ends. The CDR3 coding sequence is TGTGCCAGCAGTGAATCTCAGAGCTCTGGAAACACCATATATTTT. Protein: CASSESQSSGNTIYF.

The rearrangement uses TRBV9 and TRBJ2-1; tentatively, D is TRBD1 (5 bases). This CDR3 has 13 amino acids. V shed 0 bases and J shed 12 bases, with 13 bases lying between them. The germline V gene has CDR1 SGDLS and CDR2 YYNGEE. CDR3 sequence: CASSVEDWGTQFF. CDR3 DNA sequence: TGTGCCAGCAGCGTAGAAGACTGGGGCACGCAGTTCTTC.

CDR3 sequence (DNA): TGTGCCAGCAGCACCCCATTTGGACTAGCGGGGGACACAGATACGCAGTATTTT. Amino acids: CASSTPFGLAGDTDTQYF. J is TRBJ2-3 and V is TRBV5-4, with 13 bases aligning to TRBD2. After removal of 4 bases from V and 2 bases from J, the junction contained 10 bases not matched to a gene. The CDR3 is 18 residues long. CDR1 and CDR2 from the germline V gene are SGHNT and YYREEE (reference sequence).

The chain combines TRBV7-6 with TRBJ2-7; D might be TRBD1 (6 bases). Trimming left V 2 bases short and J 6 bases short, with 14 bases between. CDR3 size: 14 residues. CDR1 is SGHVS, CDR2 FNYEAQ, per germline. The CDR3 reads CASSLQGKGGEQYF. The CDR3 DNA reads as TGTGCCAGCAGCTTACAGGGGAAAGGGGGCGAGCAGTACTTC.

This clone occurred once. The chain employs TRBV5-6 and TRBJ2-7, with 10 bases lining up with TRBD1. This CDR3 is built from 14 residues. V dropped 4 bases and J dropped 5; count of bases not matched to a gene: 6. In germline, CDR1 is SGHDT, CDR2 YYEEEE. The CDR3 is CASSSGQGDNEQYF. CDR3 nucleotides: TGTGCCAGCAGCAGCGGACAGGGGGACAACGAGCAGTACTTC.

The chain has TRBV4-3 and TRBJ2-2, with 7 nucleotides matching TRBD1. Germline lookup yields CDR1 LGHNA and CDR2 YSLEER. The V gene end was trimmed by 4 bases and the J gene end by 4 bases; junction bases not matched to a gene: 6. The CDR3 has 15 residues. The CDR3 bases are TGCGCCAGCAGCCCCGACAGGGAAAGCACCGGGGAGCTGTTTTTT. This codes for CASSPDRESTGELFF.

CDR3 in amino acids: CAWSFRGNTEAFF. The CDR3 DNA sequence: TGTGCCTGGAGTTTCAGGGGGAACACTGAAGCTTTCTTT. The J gene is TRBJ1-1, the V gene TRBV30; D possibly corresponds to TRBD1 (6 bases). Germline V gene lookup returns CDR1 GTSNPN and CDR2 SVGIG (reference sequence). The CDR3 has 13 amino acids. V gave up 2 bases and J gave up 1 base, with 8 bases separating them. Using reference TRBV30 and TRBJ1-1 for the parts outside the CDR3, the full variable domain is SQTIHQWPATLVQPVGSPLSLECTVEGTSNPNLYWYRQAAGRGLQLLFYSVGIGQISSEVPQNLSASRPQDRQFILSSKKLLLSDSGFYLCAWSFRGNTEAFFGQGTRLTVV.

This clone appeared once. The rearrangement uses TRBV7-2 and TRBJ1-1; TRBD1 aligns across 7 bases. The J segment lost 5 bases and the V segment lost 4 bases, leaving 7 bases of the junction unmatched. In germline, CDR1 is SGHTA, CDR2 FQGNSA. The length of the CDR3 is 14 residues. This CDR3 reads CASSYSDRETEAFF. CDR3 bases: TGTGCCAGCAGCTACTCCGACAGGGAGACTGAAGCTTTCTTT.

This clone was counted once. This sequence joins TRBV24-1 and TRBJ2-1; 13 positions match TRBD2. The CDR3 is made up of 16 amino acids. J was trimmed by 7 bases and V by 4 bases; bases with no gene match: 6. Germline V gives CDR1 KGHDR, CDR2 SFDVKD. For the CDR3, the DNA is TGTGCCACCAGTGACCCGGGACTAGCGGGAACGAATGAGCAGTTCTTC. This codes for CATSDPGLAGTNEQFF.

This chain connects TRBV7-3 to TRBJ2-1, with D perhaps assigned TRBD1 or TRBD2 (5 bases each). The V end was cut by 0 bases, the J end by 7 bases, with 13 bases between. The CDR3 is 15 residues long. Germline V lookup: CDR1 SGHTA, CDR2 FQGTGA. The CDR3 reads CASSLTGTGGNEQFF. In DNA, the CDR3 is TGTGCCAGCAGCTTAACCGGGACGGGTGGGAATGAGCAGTTCTTC.

This CDR3 reads CASSLFLGKGPGFGYEQFF. The CDR3 nucleotides read TGTGCCAGCAGTTTATTCCTGGGGAAGGGGCCTGGATTTGGCTATGAGCAGTTCTTC. V is TRBV28 and J is TRBJ2-1; the D gene is possibly TRBD1 (5 bases). In germline, CDR1 is MDHEN, CDR2 SYDVKM. This CDR3 has 19 residues. Trimming shortened V by 1 base and J by 8 bases, and 27 bases separated the two germline ends.

The gene calls are TRBV5-6 and TRBJ2-5; 10 bases line up with TRBD2. With 4 bases clipped from V and 5 bases from J, the junction kept 11 bases outside the gene matches. Per the germline V gene, CDR1 is SGHDT and CDR2 is YYEEEE. CDR3 length: 16 residues. The CDR3 loop is CASSHRAGGWEETQYF. CDR3 DNA: TGTGCCAGCAGCCACCGAGCGGGAGGGTGGGAGGAGACCCAGTACTTC.